This T cell receptor (beta chain) derives from a study of control samples from healthy donors and cancer patients. The germline gives CDR1 GTSNPN, CDR2 SVGIG (reference sequence). The CDR3 runs to 13 residues. V shed 0 bases and J shed 6 bases, with 9 bases lying between them. The protocol was immunoSEQ multiplex PCR, while the TCRdb copy is restricted to in-frame clones and leaves out a portion. The data contain over 25,000 clones, about 85% of them singletons. The clonotype originates from a female donor with melanoma. What was sequenced was formalin-fixed, paraffin-embedded tissue. V usage is TRBV30 and J usage is TRBJ1-5, with a weak D call TRBD1 (5 bases). The CDR3 is CAWSVSGTQPQHF. CDR3 DNA: TGTGCCTGGAGTGTCTCCGGGACTCAGCCCCAGCATTTT.